This T cell receptor beta chain stems from a study of T cells after yellow fever vaccination. They built TCR cDNA with 5'RACE template switching, a step that put in a universal primer site and UMIs. MiXCR, applied by TCRdb to the 5' RACE reads, yields one record per CDR3 protein. The table records over 250,000 distinct CDR3 sequences, around 5.2% of them present only once. Whole-study findings and limits: At around 95% for CD4 and approximately 88% for CD8, most primary-vaccination clones showed up again after the booster.

Worth noting for this clonotype: What it binds is unknown.

CDR3 size: 15 residues. The V gene lost 4 bases and the J gene lost 5 bases, with 18 bases spanning the gap. Germline CDR1 SGHRS, CDR2 YFSETQ. The genes are TRBV5-1 and TRBJ2-5; D may match TRBD1 or TRBD2 (5 bases each). The origin of this receptor is a young man who received the YFV17D yellow fever vaccine. This material consisted of CD4+ T cells sorted from PBMCs, taken on the day of the yellow fever booster vaccination. The DNA of the CDR3 is TGCGCCAGCAGCCGCTCGGGACCCGGGGCGGAGACCCAGTACTTC. Amino acid sequence: CASSRSGPGAETQYF.